Below are 14 T cell receptor beta chains sequenced from a single sample in a study of T cell clonotyping in hematopoietic cell transplantation. The protocol was immunoSEQ multiplex PCR, while the TCRdb copy is restricted to in-frame clones and leaves out a portion. The sample holds some 5,800 clones; 90% are singletons and the top ten take 45% to 60%. Sequencing used peripheral blood mononuclear cells, obtained 100 days after allogeneic stem cell transplant. These receptors originate from a female patient in her fifties who had an allogeneic stem cell transplant from an unrelated donor, so T cells may come from the graft donor. Some clones in this sample may be carry-over from other donors' samples.

The rearrangement joins TRBV30 to TRBJ1-5, with D uncertain. CDR1 is GTSNPN, CDR2 SVGIG, per germline (reference sequence). V lost 0 bases to trimming and J lost 3 bases, with 9 bases between them. This CDR3 is built from 14 residues. In nucleotides, the CDR3 is TGTGCCTGGAGTGTATGGGGAAACAATCAGCCCCAGCATTTT. This sequence encodes CAWSVWGNNQPQHF.

This clone was observed a single time. The rearrangement joins TRBV5-8 to TRBJ1-2; D ambiguous. This CDR3 is built from 14 residues. Germline-derived CDR1 and CDR2 are SGHTS and YDEGEE. Trimming removed 7 bases at V and 4 bases at J, with 17 bases between. CDR3 loop: CASEYEGSPYGYTF. The CDR3 nucleotides are TGTGCCAGCGAATATGAGGGAAGCCCCTATGGCTACACCTTC. The full variable domain, in which reference TRBV5-8 and TRBJ1-2 provide the parts outside the CDR3, is EAGVTQSPTHLIKTRGQQATLRCSPISGHTSVYWYQQALGLGLQFLLWYDEGEERNRGNFPPRFSGRQFPNYSSELNVNALELEDSALYLCASEYEGSPYGYTFGSGTRLTVV.

CDR3 nucleotide sequence: TGTGCCTGGAGTCCCGGGGGAAACTACCAAGAGACCCAGTACTTC. This translates into CAWSPGGNYQETQYF. The rearrangement joins TRBV30 to TRBJ2-5, with D possibly being TRBD2 (6 bases). The length of the CDR3 is 15 residues. Trimming cost V 2 bases and J 0 bases, with 13 bases left between them. Germline CDR1 reads GTSNPN; CDR2 reads SVGIG (reference sequence).

V is TRBV19 and J is TRBJ1-6; TRBD1 is a possible D gene (6 bases). CDR3 size: 14 residues. CDR1 is LNHDA, CDR2 SQIVND, per germline (reference sequence). V was clipped by 4 bases and J by 13 bases, with 17 bases between them. CDR3 sequence reads: CASSRGGVGSPLHF. The CDR3 DNA follows: TGTGCCAGTAGTAGAGGGGGGGTCGGATCCCCCCTCCACTTT.

The chain joins TRBV5-5 to TRBJ2-6; 8 bases match TRBD1. V gave up 2 bases and J gave up 3 bases; unmatched junction bases: 1. CDR1 is SGHKS, CDR2 YYEKEE, per germline (reference sequence). The CDR3 consists of 15 residues. The CDR3 bases are TGTGCCAGCAGCTTACAGGGGGGTGGGGCCAACGTCCTGACTTTC. Translation: CASSLQGGGANVLTF.

This chain connects TRBV7-9 to TRBJ2-3; D not resolved. V was trimmed by 4 bases and J by 1 base, leaving 12 bases between them. Germline V gene sequence: CDR1 SEHNR, CDR2 FQNEAQ (reference sequence). There are 15 residues in the CDR3. The DNA of the CDR3 is TGTGCCAGCAGCTCGCCCCTTCAGGGCACAGATACGCAGTATTTT. Translation: CASSSPLQGTDTQYF.

V and J are TRBV4-1 and TRBJ1-2, with D perhaps TRBD1 (6 bases). Trimming removed 2 bases from V and 7 bases from J, with 14 bases in between. The CDR3 extends over 14 amino acids. Germline V lookup: CDR1 MGHRA, CDR2 YSYEKL. CDR3 protein: CASSQTGFRSGYTF. The CDR3 DNA is TGCGCCAGCAGCCAAACAGGGTTCAGGTCTGGCTACACCTTC.

The chain combines TRBV6-5 with TRBJ1-5, with 8 bases that match TRBD1. This CDR3 is 15 amino acids long. J gave up 6 bases and V 5 bases, and 9 bases lay outside the gene matches. CDR1 MNHEY and CDR2 SVGAGI come from the germline V gene. CDR3 region: CASSTSQGAGQPQHF. The CDR3 nucleotides are TGTGCCAGCAGTACATCCCAGGGGGCGGGTCAGCCCCAGCATTTT.

CDR3 bases: TGTGCCAGCAGCTTAGGCGGAGGGGGCGCCTCCTACGAGCAGTACTTC. It specifies CASSLGGGGASYEQYF. J is TRBJ2-7 and V is TRBV13; a weak D match, TRBD1 (7 bases). This CDR3 region has 16 residues. Germline V lookup: CDR1 PRHDT, CDR2 FYEKMQ (reference sequence). V lost 0 bases and J lost 0, with 12 bases in between.

The chain combines TRBV6-1 with TRBJ2-5, with 7 bases aligning to TRBD2. The germline V gene has CDR1 MNHNS and CDR2 SASEGT. Losses at the gene ends were 1 base for V and 4 bases for J; bases not matched to a gene: 9. This CDR3 has 16 residues. As DNA, the CDR3 is TGTGCCAGCAGTGAAGTAATCGCCTGGGGGGGAGAGACCCAGTACTTC. Its protein is CASSEVIAWGGETQYF.

The chain carries TRBV7-3 and TRBJ2-4; 14 bases agree with TRBD2. V dropped 5 bases and J dropped 0; count of bases not matched to a gene: 9. The CDR3 is made up of 19 amino acids. The germline V gene has CDR1 SGHTA and CDR2 FQGTGA. The CDR3: CASSPGTSGGSIAKNIQYF. CDR3 sequence (DNA): TGTGCCAGCAGCCCCGGGACTAGCGGGGGTTCCATAGCCAAAAACATTCAGTACTTC.

The rearrangement uses TRBV9 and TRBJ1-1, with 7 bases identical to TRBD1. The CDR3 consists of 14 residues. Germline CDR1 SGDLS, CDR2 YYNGEE. The V segment lost 4 bases and the J segment 2 bases; nucleotides outside the gene matches: 5. This CDR3 is CASSYRGVNTEAFF. The CDR3 DNA sequence: TGTGCCAGCAGCTACAGGGGAGTTAACACTGAAGCTTTCTTT.

This clone was counted between two and nine times. DNA of the CDR3: TGTGCCAGAGGACAGGGCTTCTCCTACGAGCAGTACTTC. Protein product: CARGQGFSYEQYF. The chain joins TRBV6-5 to TRBJ2-7, with 8 bases aligning to TRBD1. Trimming removed 9 bases from V and 0 bases from J; junction bases left unmatched: 4. The germline V gene has CDR1 MNHEY and CDR2 SVGAGI. The CDR3 totals 13 residues.

This chain connects TRBV30 to TRBJ1-5; D remains ambiguous. CDR3 size: 13 residues. The V end was cut by 0 bases, the J end by 5 bases, with 8 bases between. The germline V gene encodes CDR1 GTSNPN and CDR2 SVGIG (reference sequence). As DNA, the CDR3 is TGTGCCTGGAGTGTAGGAGAGGATCAGCCCCAGCATTTT. Its translation: CAWSVGEDQPQHF.